This TCR beta chain was captured in a study of blood T cells in healthy people across ages. A second PCR of about 6 to 12 cycles used a sample-barcoded 5' primer and a J-beta primer mix. TCRdb re-called the 5' RACE reads through MiXCR, storing one row per CDR3 protein. The table includes 850,000 to 1,300,000 distinct CDR3 sequences, 40% to 55% detected once. The sequence derives from a woman between 55 and 75 years old in good health. The sequenced sample consisted of blood.

The CDR3 region has the DNA TGTGCCAGCAGCACCTACAGGGGAGGGGGCACAGATACGCAGTATTTT. Amino acids: CASSTYRGGGTDTQYF. The V call is TRBV7-2, the J call TRBJ2-3, with D perhaps assigned TRBD1 or TRBD2 (7 bases each). The germline V and J ends were trimmed by 5 bases and 1 base, with 16 bases remaining between them. Germline V gives CDR1 SGHTA, CDR2 FQGNSA. The CDR3 length is 16 residues.